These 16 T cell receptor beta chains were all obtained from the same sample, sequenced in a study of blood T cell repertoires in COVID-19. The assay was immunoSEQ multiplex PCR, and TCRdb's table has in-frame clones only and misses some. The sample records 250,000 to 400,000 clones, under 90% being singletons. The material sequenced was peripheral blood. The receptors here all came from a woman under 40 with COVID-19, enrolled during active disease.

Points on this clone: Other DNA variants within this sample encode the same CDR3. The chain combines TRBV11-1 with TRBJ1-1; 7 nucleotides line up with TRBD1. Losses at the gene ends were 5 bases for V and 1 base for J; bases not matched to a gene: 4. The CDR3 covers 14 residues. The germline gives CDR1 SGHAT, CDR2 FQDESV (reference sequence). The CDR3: CASSPDRANTEAFF. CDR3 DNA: TGTGCCAGCAGCCCAGACAGGGCGAACACTGAAGCTTTCTTT.

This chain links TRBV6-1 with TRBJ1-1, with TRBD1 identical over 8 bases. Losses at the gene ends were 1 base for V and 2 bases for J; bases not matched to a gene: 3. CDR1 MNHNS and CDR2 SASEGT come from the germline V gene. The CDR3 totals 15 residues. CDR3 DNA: TGTGCCAGCAGTGAAGTTTCAGGGGGCAACACTGAAGCTTTCTTT. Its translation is CASSEVSGGNTEAFF.

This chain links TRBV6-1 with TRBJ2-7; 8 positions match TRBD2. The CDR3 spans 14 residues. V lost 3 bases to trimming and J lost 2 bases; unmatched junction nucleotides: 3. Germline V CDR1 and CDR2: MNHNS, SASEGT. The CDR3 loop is CASSEVAGPYEQYF. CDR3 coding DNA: TGTGCCAGCAGTGAGGTAGCGGGGCCCTACGAGCAGTACTTC.

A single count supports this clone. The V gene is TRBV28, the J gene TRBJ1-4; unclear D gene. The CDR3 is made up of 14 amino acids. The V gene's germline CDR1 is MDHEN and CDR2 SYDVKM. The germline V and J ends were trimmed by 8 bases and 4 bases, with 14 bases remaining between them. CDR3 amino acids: CASCPGWDNEKLFF. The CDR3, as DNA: TGTGCCAGCTGCCCGGGATGGGATAATGAAAAACTGTTTTTT.

The chain's CDR3 is CATRAWDSSTDTQYF. As DNA, the CDR3 is TGTGCCACCAGGGCCTGGGACAGTAGCACAGATACGCAGTATTTT. The chain recombines TRBV10-3 with TRBJ2-3, with 7 bases lining up with TRBD1. The CDR3 has 15 residues. Looked up from germline, CDR1 is ENHRY and CDR2 is SYGVKD. J lost 0 bases, V lost 10 bases, and 10 bases had no gene match.

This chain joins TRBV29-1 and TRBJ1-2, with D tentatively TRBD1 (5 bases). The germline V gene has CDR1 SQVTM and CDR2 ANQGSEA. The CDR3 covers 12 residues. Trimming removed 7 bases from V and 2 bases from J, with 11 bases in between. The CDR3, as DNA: TGCAGCGCCCGACAGCAAAACTATGGCTACACCTTC. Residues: CSARQQNYGYTF.

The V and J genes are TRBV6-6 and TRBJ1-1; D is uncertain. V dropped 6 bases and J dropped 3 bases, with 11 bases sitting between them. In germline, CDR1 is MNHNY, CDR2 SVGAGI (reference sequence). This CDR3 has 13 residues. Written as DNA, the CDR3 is TGTGCCAGCAGATTGGACGGGGACACTGAAGCTTTCTTT. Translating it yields CASRLDGDTEAFF.

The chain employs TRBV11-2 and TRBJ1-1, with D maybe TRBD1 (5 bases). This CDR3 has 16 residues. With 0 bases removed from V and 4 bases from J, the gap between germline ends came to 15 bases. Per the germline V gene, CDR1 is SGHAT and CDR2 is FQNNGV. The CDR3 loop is CASSLDPGAGRTEAFF. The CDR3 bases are TGTGCCAGCAGCTTAGACCCTGGGGCGGGACGCACTGAAGCTTTCTTT.

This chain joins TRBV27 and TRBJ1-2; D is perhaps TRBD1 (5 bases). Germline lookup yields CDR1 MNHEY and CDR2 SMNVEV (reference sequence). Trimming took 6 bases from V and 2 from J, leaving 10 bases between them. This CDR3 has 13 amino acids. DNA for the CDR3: TGTGCCAGCAGACTGACAGCAAACTATGGCTACACCTTC. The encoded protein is CASRLTANYGYTF.

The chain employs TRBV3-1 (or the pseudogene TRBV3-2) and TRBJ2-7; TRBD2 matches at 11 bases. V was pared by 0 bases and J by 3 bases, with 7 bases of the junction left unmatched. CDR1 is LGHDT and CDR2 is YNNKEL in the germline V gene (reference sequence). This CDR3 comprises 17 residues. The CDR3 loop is CASSQDVWTSGYYEQYF. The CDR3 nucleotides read TGTGCCAGCAGCCAAGATGTTTGGACTAGCGGGTACTACGAGCAGTACTTC.

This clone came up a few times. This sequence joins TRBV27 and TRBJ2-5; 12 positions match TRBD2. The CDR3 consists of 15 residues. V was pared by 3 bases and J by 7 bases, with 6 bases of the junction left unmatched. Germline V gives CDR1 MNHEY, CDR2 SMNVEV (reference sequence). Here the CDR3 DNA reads TGTGCCAGCAGTTTGGCTAGCGGGAGGGGATCGACCCAGTACTTC. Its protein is CASSLASGRGSTQYF.

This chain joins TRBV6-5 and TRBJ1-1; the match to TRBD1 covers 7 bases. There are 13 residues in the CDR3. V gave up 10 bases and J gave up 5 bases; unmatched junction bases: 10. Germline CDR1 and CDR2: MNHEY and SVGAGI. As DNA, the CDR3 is TGTGCCACCCACTACAGGGGCGGGACTGAAGCTTTCTTT. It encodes CATHYRGGTEAFF.

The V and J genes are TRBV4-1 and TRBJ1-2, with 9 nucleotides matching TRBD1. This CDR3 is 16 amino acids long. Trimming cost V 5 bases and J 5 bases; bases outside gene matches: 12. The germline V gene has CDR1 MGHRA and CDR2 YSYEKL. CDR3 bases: TGCGCCAGCAGCATGGGACAGGGAGGATCAGGATATGGCTACACCTTC. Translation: CASSMGQGGSGYGYTF.

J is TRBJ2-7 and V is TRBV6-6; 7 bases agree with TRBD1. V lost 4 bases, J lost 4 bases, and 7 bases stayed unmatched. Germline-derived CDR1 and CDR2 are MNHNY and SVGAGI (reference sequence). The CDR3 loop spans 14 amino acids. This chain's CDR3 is CASSFSGTAYEQYF. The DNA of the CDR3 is TGTGCCAGCAGTTTCTCCGGGACAGCTTACGAGCAGTACTTC.

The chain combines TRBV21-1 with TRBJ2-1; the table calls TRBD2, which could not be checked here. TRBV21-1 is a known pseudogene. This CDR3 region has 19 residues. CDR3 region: CASSKRSPTNGGRLNEQFF. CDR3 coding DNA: TGTGCCAGCAGCAAAAGGTCCCCTACTAACGGGGGGAGGCTCAATGAGCAGTTCTTC.

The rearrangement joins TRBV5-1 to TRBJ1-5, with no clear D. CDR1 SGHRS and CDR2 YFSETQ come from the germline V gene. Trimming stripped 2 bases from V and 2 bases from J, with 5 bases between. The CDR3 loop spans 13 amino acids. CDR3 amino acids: CASSFGGNQPQHF. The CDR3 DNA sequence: TGCGCCAGCAGCTTCGGAGGCAATCAGCCCCAGCATTTT.